The 28 T cell receptor beta chains listed next were all sequenced from one sample in a study of blood T cell repertoires in COVID-19. The method was immunoSEQ multiplex PCR; TCRdb's version includes in-frame clones alone and lacks a portion of them. This table has roughly 170,000 clones, 79% appearing once. Sample: peripheral blood. Receptors originate from a woman aged 60-70 years with COVID-19, enrolled during active disease.

This clone was observed at least ten times. The genes are TRBV19 and TRBJ1-5; TRBD1 is a possible D gene (5 bases). V lost 5 bases and J 1 base, leaving 9 bases between the germline ends. The CDR3 is 14 residues long. Germline V gives CDR1 LNHDA, CDR2 SQIVND (reference sequence). The CDR3 DNA sequence: TGTGCCAGTAGTTCAGGGAACAGCAATCAGCCCCAGCATTTT. Its translation: CASSSGNSNQPQHF.

The V gene is TRBV29-1, the J gene TRBJ1-1; D is uncertain. Trimming cost V 6 bases and J 11 bases, with 16 bases left between them. This CDR3 has 11 residues. Germline-derived CDR1 and CDR2 are SQVTM and ANQGSEA. In nucleotides, the CDR3 is TGCAGCGTCGTGACAACCTTGTCGGCTTTCTTT. This sequence encodes CSVVTTLSAFF.

CDR3 amino acids: CASSLQGGNNSPLHF. Written as DNA, the CDR3 is TGTGCCAGCAGCTTACAGGGAGGAAATAATTCACCCCTCCACTTT. The chain is built from TRBV13 and TRBJ1-6; the D gene is possibly TRBD1 (5 bases). The germline CDR1 and CDR2 sequences are PRHDT and FYEKMQ (reference sequence). V gave up 2 bases and J gave up 5 bases, with 10 bases separating them. The CDR3 has 15 amino acids.

V and J are TRBV6-2 or TRBV6-3 and TRBJ2-1; D is perhaps TRBD2 (6 bases). This CDR3 has 16 residues. The germline CDR1 and CDR2 sequences are MNHEY and SVGEGT. V was trimmed by 6 bases and J by 0 bases, leaving 15 bases between them. The CDR3 loop reads CASSLERAGSYNEQFF. CDR3 DNA sequence: TGTGCCAGCAGCCTCGAGCGGGCCGGCTCCTACAATGAGCAGTTCTTC.

The chain is built from TRBV5-5 and TRBJ2-7; 8 bases map to TRBD1. V dropped 6 bases and J dropped 0; count of bases not matched to a gene: 5. From germline, CDR1 is SGHKS and CDR2 YYEKEE (reference sequence). The CDR3 has 14 amino acids. CDR3 DNA: TGTGCCAGCATTGCGACAGGGGTCTCCTACGAGCAGTACGTC. Translation gives CASIATGVSYEQYV.

This clone was seen just once. J is TRBJ1-6 and V is TRBV27; D unresolved. Trimming pared 2 bases from V and 0 bases from J, leaving 14 bases between. The CDR3 has 18 amino acids. CDR1 and CDR2 from the germline V gene are MNHEY and SMNVEV (reference sequence). Here the CDR3 DNA reads TGTGCCAGCAGTTTACTATACGATTATTCCTCCTATAATTCACCCCTCCACTTT. Its translation is CASSLLYDYSSYNSPLHF.

CDR3 nucleotide sequence: TGTGCCAGCAGCTCCGACAGGGGTCAGCCCCAGCATTTT. Its translation is CASSSDRGQPQHF. The rearrangement uses TRBV28 and TRBJ1-5; 8 bases line up with TRBD1. V was pared by 6 bases and J by 6 bases, with 4 bases of the junction left unmatched. This CDR3 region has 13 residues. Germline V gene lookup returns CDR1 MDHEN and CDR2 SYDVKM.

This clone was found a few times. The chain is built from TRBV5-8 and TRBJ1-2; D gene uncertain. CDR3 length: 11 residues. Germline-derived CDR1 and CDR2 are SGHTS and YDEGEE. V was cut by 4 bases and J by 4 bases, with 5 bases left in between. CDR3 in DNA: TGTGCCAGCAGCGCGAGCTATGGCTACACCTTC. Translation: CASSASYGYTF.

The rearrangement joins TRBV27 to TRBJ1-2; the D is unclear. Germline V lookup: CDR1 MNHEY, CDR2 SMNVEV (reference sequence). The CDR3 is 14 residues long. V was pared by 8 bases and J by 4 bases, with 17 bases between. The CDR3 region is CASRRALLGYGYTF. The CDR3 region has the DNA TGTGCCAGCCGGCGGGCTCTATTGGGCTATGGCTACACCTTC.

This chain connects TRBV7-8 to TRBJ2-1, with D possibly matching TRBD1 (6 bases). V lost 0 bases and J 9 bases, leaving 9 bases between the germline ends. The CDR3 has 13 residues. Germline CDR1 and CDR2: SGHVS and FQNEAQ. CDR3 residues: CASSLALGGEQFF. The CDR3 DNA reads as TGTGCCAGCAGCTTAGCCCTAGGGGGTGAGCAGTTCTTC.

This chain uses TRBV4-1 with TRBJ2-3; TRBD2 agrees at 10 bases. Germline V gives CDR1 MGHRA, CDR2 YSYEKL. The CDR3 spans 16 residues. V lost 2 bases, J lost 2 bases, and 4 bases stayed unmatched. CDR3 coding DNA: TGCGCCAGCAGCCAACAGACTAGCGGGTCCACAGATACGCAGTATTTT. Protein sequence: CASSQQTSGSTDTQYF.

V usage is TRBV12-3 or TRBV12-4 and J usage is TRBJ2-1; D gene unclear. V was trimmed by 6 bases and J by 8 bases, leaving 11 bases between them. The length of the CDR3 is 12 residues. The CDR3 sequence: CASRAAVDEQFF. CDR3 sequence (DNA): TGTGCCAGCAGGGCGGCAGTGGATGAGCAGTTCTTC.

The rearrangement uses TRBV5-8 and TRBJ1-1; D possibly corresponds to TRBD1 (5 bases). V was shortened by 1 base and J by 4 bases, with 14 bases between the two germline ends. CDR3 length: 15 amino acids. Germline V gene lookup returns CDR1 SGHTS and CDR2 YDEGEE. The CDR3 protein is CASSLLARVVTEAFF. The CDR3 region has the DNA TGTGCCAGCAGCTTGCTGGCCAGGGTCGTCACTGAAGCTTTCTTT.

The chain links TRBV11-3 to TRBJ1-1, with D possibly TRBD1 on 6 matching bases. Trimming removed 1 base from V and 6 bases from J, with 15 bases in between. Looked up from germline, CDR1 is SGHNT and CDR2 is YENEEA. This CDR3 is built from 15 residues. CDR3 sequence (DNA): TGTGCCAGCAGCTTAGTAAGGCAGGGGCGGCCTGAAGCTTTCTTT. It translates to CASSLVRQGRPEAFF.

This clone appeared once. CDR3 DNA sequence: TGTGCCAGCAGCGCCAGACAGGGTAACACAGATACGCAGTATTTT. Encoded protein: CASSARQGNTDTQYF. V is TRBV9 and J is TRBJ2-3; 7 nucleotides align to TRBD1. V was clipped by 3 bases and J by 2 bases; unmatched bases: 6. The length of the CDR3 is 15 residues. The germline gives CDR1 SGDLS, CDR2 YYNGEE.

V gene TRBV9 combines with J gene TRBJ2-1; D call uncertain. The CDR3 totals 14 residues. The V gene lost 1 base and the J gene lost 4 bases, with 9 bases spanning the gap. Germline V gene lookup returns CDR1 SGDLS and CDR2 YYNGEE. CDR3 residues: CASSVNPAYNEQFF. The CDR3 nucleotides read TGTGCCAGCAGCGTAAATCCAGCGTACAATGAGCAGTTCTTC.

This chain joins TRBV5-8 and TRBJ1-2, with D tentatively TRBD1 (6 bases). There are 14 residues in the CDR3. V was pared by 4 bases and J by 4 bases, with 14 bases between. The germline V gene encodes CDR1 SGHTS and CDR2 YDEGEE. This chain's CDR3 is CASSMLGQPYGYTF. In nucleotides, the CDR3 is TGTGCCAGCAGCATGCTAGGACAGCCCTATGGCTACACCTTC.

This clone was seen more than once but under ten times. This chain uses TRBV9 with TRBJ2-7; perhaps TRBD1 as D (5 bases). CDR3 length equals 11 residues. Germline CDR1 is SGDLS and CDR2 is YYNGEE. V was clipped by 4 bases and J by 10 bases, with 12 bases between them. The CDR3 nucleotides are TGTGCCAGCAGCCCAGAGGACAACCAGTACGTC. Translated: CASSPEDNQYV.

This chain uses TRBV18 with TRBJ2-7, with TRBD1 identical over 9 bases. Trimming cost V 4 bases and J 2 bases; bases outside gene matches: 9. Germline CDR1 and CDR2: KGHSH and LQKENI. The CDR3 extends over 16 amino acids. Here the CDR3 reads CASSQLPGQGPYEQYF. The CDR3 DNA is TGTGCCAGCTCACAACTTCCGGGACAGGGCCCCTACGAGCAGTACTTC. Using reference TRBV18 and TRBJ2-7 for the parts outside the CDR3, the full variable domain is NAGVMQNPRHLVRRRGQEARLRCSPMKGHSHVYWYRQLPEEGLKFMVYLQKENIIDESGMPKERFSAEFPKEGPSILRIQQVVRGDSAAYFCASSQLPGQGPYEQYFGPGTRLTVT.

The chain is built from TRBV3-1 (or the pseudogene TRBV3-2) and TRBJ1-2, with 7 bases aligning to TRBD1. The trim removed 0 bases at V and 4 bases at J, leaving 11 bases unmatched. There are 17 residues in the CDR3. Germline V gives CDR1 LGHDT, CDR2 YNNKEL (reference sequence). Written as DNA, the CDR3 is TGTGCCAGCAGCCAAGATGGACGCACAGGGGACCTCTATGGCTACACCTTC. Translation: CASSQDGRTGDLYGYTF.

The genes are TRBV27 and TRBJ2-1; 8 bases fit TRBD2. V was clipped by 1 base and J by 3 bases; unmatched bases: 8. Germline CDR1 reads MNHEY; CDR2 reads SMNVEV (reference sequence). The CDR3 is 17 residues long. In DNA, the CDR3 is TGTGCCAGCAGTTTATATGACATTAGCGGGATCTACAATGAGCAGTTCTTC. This translates into CASSLYDISGIYNEQFF.

This rearrangement joins TRBV7-8 to TRBJ2-3; 8 nucleotides align to TRBD1. After removal of 4 bases from V and 1 base from J, the junction contained 7 bases not matched to a gene. Germline-derived CDR1 and CDR2 are SGHVS and FQNEAQ. The CDR3 consists of 16 residues. CDR3 nucleotides: TGTGCCAGCAGCTCACAGGGGGGCCCTCGCACAGATACGCAGTATTTT. This translates into CASSSQGGPRTDTQYF.

Only one count was recorded for this clone. The chain employs TRBV7-8 and TRBJ2-3, with 7 positions matching TRBD2. V trimming: 3 bases; J trimming: 0 bases; junction bases outside the gene matches: 3. The length of the CDR3 is 15 residues. The germline V gene has CDR1 SGHVS and CDR2 FQNEAQ. The CDR3 nucleotides read TGTGCCAGCAGCTTCTGGCGGGGGAGCACAGATACGCAGTATTTT. Translated: CASSFWRGSTDTQYF.

The J gene is TRBJ2-7, the V gene TRBV10-3, with 10 bases lining up with TRBD2. Germline-derived CDR1 and CDR2 are ENHRY and SYGVKD. The CDR3 is made up of 19 amino acids. After removal of 1 base from V and 0 bases from J, the junction contained 12 bases not matched to a gene. CDR3 nucleotides: TGTGCCATCAGTGAGTTTTTAAGTGGGACTAGCGACAGCTCCTACGAGCAGTACTTC. This codes for CAISEFLSGTSDSSYEQYF.

The chain carries TRBV30 and TRBJ2-1; TRBD2 is a possible D gene (5 bases). There are 11 residues in the CDR3. V was clipped by 5 bases and J by 7 bases, with 9 bases between them. Germline V lookup: CDR1 GTSNPN, CDR2 SVGIG (reference sequence). DNA of the CDR3: TGTGCCTGGGCCGACTATAATGAGCAGTTCTTC. Protein product: CAWADYNEQFF.

This chain connects TRBV5-4 to TRBJ2-3; 9 bases are shared with TRBD2. V trimming: 3 bases; J trimming: 5 bases; junction bases outside the gene matches: 13. Germline V gene lookup returns CDR1 SGHNT and CDR2 YYREEE (reference sequence). CDR3 length equals 17 residues. This chain's CDR3 is CASSWKRGGRAGDTQYF. The CDR3 nucleotides read TGTGCCAGCAGCTGGAAGAGGGGCGGGAGGGCCGGAGATACGCAGTATTTT.

The rearrangement joins TRBV6-6 to TRBJ1-1, with D maybe TRBD1 (6 bases). Germline CDR1 reads MNHNY; CDR2 reads SVGAGI (reference sequence). There are 15 residues in the CDR3. V lost 2 bases to trimming and J lost 3 bases, with 13 bases between them. CDR3 sequence (DNA): TGTGCCAGCAGTTACAAAAGGGACAAGCACACTGAAGCTTTCTTT. Protein: CASSYKRDKHTEAFF.

This chain links TRBV2 with TRBJ2-1; 10 nucleotides line up with TRBD1. Germline V gene data show CDR1 as SNHLY and CDR2 as FYNNEI. CDR3 length: 16 amino acids. V gave up 1 base and J gave up 6 bases; unmatched junction bases: 6. The CDR3 is CASSEDRDRGSNEQFF. The CDR3 coding sequence is TGTGCCAGCAGTGAAGATCGGGACAGGGGTAGCAATGAGCAGTTCTTC.